These 7 T cell receptor beta chains were sequenced from one sample in a study of beta chain features in type 1 diabetes. Reverse transcribing all isolated RNA meant expressed TCRB transcripts were sequenced. Sequenced by immunoSEQ multiplex PCR; TCRdb stores in-frame clones only, minus some. The sample shows 200,000 to 250,000 clones, roughly 9.6% of them seen only once. The specimen sequenced was naive CD4+ T cells from blood. The receptors here all came from a woman aged 18-35 years in good health.

CDR3 coding DNA: TGTGCCATCAGCACACTACAGGGGTACCAATACAATGAGCAGTTCTTC. Translation: CAISTLQGYQYNEQFF. The rearrangement joins TRBV10-3 to TRBJ2-1, with 7 positions matching TRBD1. CDR1 and CDR2 (germline): ENHRY, SYGVKD. V shed 6 bases, J shed 4 bases, and the junction held 12 bases outside the gene matches. The CDR3 covers 16 residues.

J is TRBJ1-3 and V is TRBV29-1, with 8 bases aligning to TRBD1. The CDR3 is 15 amino acids. V lost 4 bases to trimming and J lost 0 bases; unmatched junction nucleotides: 5. Looked up from germline, CDR1 is SQVTM and CDR2 is ANQGSEA. The chain's CDR3 is CSVVGTGSSGNTIYF. The CDR3 nucleotides read TGCAGCGTTGTTGGGACAGGTTCCTCTGGAAACACCATATATTTT. The full variable domain, in which reference TRBV29-1 and TRBJ1-3 provide the parts outside the CDR3, is SAVISQKPSRDICQRGTSLTIQCQVDSQVTMMFWYRQQPGQSLTLIATANQGSEATYESGFVIDKFPISRPNLTFSTLTVSNMSPEDSSIYLCSVVGTGSSGNTIYFGEGSWLTVV.

The V and J genes are TRBV11-2 and TRBJ2-1, with a possible D match to TRBD2 (6 bases). This CDR3 has 13 residues. V dropped 3 bases and J dropped 8 bases, with 11 bases sitting between them. Germline V gives CDR1 SGHAT, CDR2 FQNNGV. The CDR3 protein is CASSFPGVDEQFF. CDR3 nucleotides: TGTGCCAGCAGCTTCCCGGGGGTCGATGAGCAGTTCTTC.

This sequence joins TRBV5-1 and TRBJ2-5, with 12 nucleotides matching TRBD2. From germline, CDR1 is SGHRS and CDR2 YFSETQ. The J segment lost 2 bases and the V segment lost 4 bases, leaving 6 bases of the junction unmatched. This CDR3 comprises 16 residues. The CDR3 sequence: CASSPGLAGIQETQYF. Here the CDR3 DNA reads TGCGCCAGCAGCCCCGGACTAGCGGGAATACAAGAGACCCAGTACTTC.

This chain uses TRBV5-6 with TRBJ1-2, with a possible D match to TRBD1 (6 bases). Germline V lookup: CDR1 SGHDT, CDR2 YYEEEE. This CDR3 contains 14 residues. Trimming left V 1 base short and J 2 bases short, with 9 bases between. The CDR3 is CASSLSDRNYGYTF. In DNA, the CDR3 is TGTGCCAGCAGCTTGAGCGACAGGAACTATGGCTACACCTTC.

The CDR3 nucleotides read TGCGCCAGCGGGCCTACCCCTGGACTGAGGGAGACCCAGTACTTC. Residues: CASGPTPGLRETQYF. The V call is TRBV5-1, the J call TRBJ2-5; D is perhaps TRBD2 (5 bases). Germline V gene lookup returns CDR1 SGHRS and CDR2 YFSETQ. V lost 7 bases and J 5 bases, leaving 21 bases between the germline ends. This CDR3 is built from 15 residues.

This clone was counted many times. The chain recombines TRBV4-1 with TRBJ2-4; TRBD1 aligns across 8 bases. The CDR3 is 16 amino acids. Germline CDR1 MGHRA, CDR2 YSYEKL. Trimming took 0 bases from V and 1 from J; bases not matched to a gene: 2. The CDR3 sequence: CASSQDRTGAKNIQYF. As DNA, the CDR3 is TGCGCCAGCAGCCAAGATCGGACAGGGGCCAAAAACATTCAGTACTTC.